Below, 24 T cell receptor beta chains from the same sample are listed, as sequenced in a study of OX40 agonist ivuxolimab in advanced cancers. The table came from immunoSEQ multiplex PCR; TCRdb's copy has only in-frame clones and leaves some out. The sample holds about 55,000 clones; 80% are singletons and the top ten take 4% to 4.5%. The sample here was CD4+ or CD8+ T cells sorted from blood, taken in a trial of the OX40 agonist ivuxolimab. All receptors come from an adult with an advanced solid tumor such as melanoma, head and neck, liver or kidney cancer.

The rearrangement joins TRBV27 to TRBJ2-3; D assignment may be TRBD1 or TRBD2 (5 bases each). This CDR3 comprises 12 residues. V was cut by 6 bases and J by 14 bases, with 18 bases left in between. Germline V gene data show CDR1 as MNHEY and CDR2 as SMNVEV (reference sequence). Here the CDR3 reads CASRSWDVLWYF. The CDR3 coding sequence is TGTGCCAGCAGATCCTGGGACGTCTTGTGGTATTTT.

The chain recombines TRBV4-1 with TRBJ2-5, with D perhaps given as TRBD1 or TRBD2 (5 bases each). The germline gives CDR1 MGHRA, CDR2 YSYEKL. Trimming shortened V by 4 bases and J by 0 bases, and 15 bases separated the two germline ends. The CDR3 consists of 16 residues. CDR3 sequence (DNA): TGCGCCAGCAGCCGAGGGGTATGGCAGGACCAAGAGACCCAGTACTTC. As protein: CASSRGVWQDQETQYF.

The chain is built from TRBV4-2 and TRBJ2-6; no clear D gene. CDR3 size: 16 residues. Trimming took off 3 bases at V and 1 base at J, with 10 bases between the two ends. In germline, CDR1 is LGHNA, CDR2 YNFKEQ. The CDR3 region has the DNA TGTGCCAGCAGCCAGACTCCTGGTTCTGGGGCCAACGTCCTGACTTTC. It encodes CASSQTPGSGANVLTF.

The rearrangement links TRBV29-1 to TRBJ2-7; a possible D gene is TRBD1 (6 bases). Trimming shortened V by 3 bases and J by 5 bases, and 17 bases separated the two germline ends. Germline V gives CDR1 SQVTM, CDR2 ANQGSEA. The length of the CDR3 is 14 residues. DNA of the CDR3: TGCAGCGTTGATATTCTGGGCAGGGGTAACGAGCAGTACTTC. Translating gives CSVDILGRGNEQYF.

The CDR3 DNA is TGTGCCAGCAGCCCCCTGCCAGGCGAGACCCAGTACTTC. This codes for CASSPLPGETQYF. This chain links TRBV7-3 with TRBJ2-5; no clear D gene. Trimming pared 5 bases from V and 5 bases from J, leaving 12 bases between. This CDR3 has 13 residues. Germline V gene data show CDR1 as SGHTA and CDR2 as FQGTGA.

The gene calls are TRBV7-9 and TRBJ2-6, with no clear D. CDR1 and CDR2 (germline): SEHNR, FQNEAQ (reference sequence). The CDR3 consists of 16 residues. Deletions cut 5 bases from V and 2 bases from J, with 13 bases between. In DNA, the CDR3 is TGTGCCAGCAGCAGACCTCTAAGAACTGGGGCCAACGTCCTGACTTTC. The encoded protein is CASSRPLRTGANVLTF. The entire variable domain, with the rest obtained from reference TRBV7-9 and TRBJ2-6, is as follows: DTGVSQNPRHKITKRGQNVTFRCDPISEHNRLYWYRQTLGQGPEFLTYFQNEAQLEKSRLLSDRFSAERPKGSFSTLEIQRTEQGDSAMYLCASSRPLRTGANVLTFGAGSRLTVL.

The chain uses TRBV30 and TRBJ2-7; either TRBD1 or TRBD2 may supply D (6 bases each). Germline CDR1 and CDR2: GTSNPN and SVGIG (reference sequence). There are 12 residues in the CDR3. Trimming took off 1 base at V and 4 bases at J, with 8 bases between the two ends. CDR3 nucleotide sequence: TGTGCCTGGAGTGAAGGGGGGTACGAGCAGTACTTC. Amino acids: CAWSEGGYEQYF.

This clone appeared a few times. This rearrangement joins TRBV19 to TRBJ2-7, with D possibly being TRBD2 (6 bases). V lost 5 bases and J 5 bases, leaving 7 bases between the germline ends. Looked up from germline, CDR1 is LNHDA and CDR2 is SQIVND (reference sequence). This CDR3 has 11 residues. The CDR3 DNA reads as TGTGCCAGTAGTGCGGGGAACGAGCAGTACTTC. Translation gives CASSAGNEQYF.

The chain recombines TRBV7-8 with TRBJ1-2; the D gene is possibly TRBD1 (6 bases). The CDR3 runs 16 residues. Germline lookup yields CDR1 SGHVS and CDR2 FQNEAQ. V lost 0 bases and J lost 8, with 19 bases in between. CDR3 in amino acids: CASSLALGGREGGYTF. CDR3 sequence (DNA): TGTGCCAGCAGCTTAGCGCTGGGGGGCAGGGAGGGCGGCTACACCTTC.

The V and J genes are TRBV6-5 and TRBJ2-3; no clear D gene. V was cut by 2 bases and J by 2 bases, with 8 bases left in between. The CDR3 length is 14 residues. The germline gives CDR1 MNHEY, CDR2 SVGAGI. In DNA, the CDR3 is TGTGCCAGCAGTTACCAGTTAGCCACAGATACGCAGTATTTT. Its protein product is CASSYQLATDTQYF.

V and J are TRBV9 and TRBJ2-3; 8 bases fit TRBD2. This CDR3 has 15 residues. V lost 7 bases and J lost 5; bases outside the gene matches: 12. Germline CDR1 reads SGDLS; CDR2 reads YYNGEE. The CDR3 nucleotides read TGTGCCAGCGATGACGGGGGGGCCCGAGGAGATACGCAGTATTTT. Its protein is CASDDGGARGDTQYF.

The CDR3, as DNA: TGTGCCAGCAGCGCCGGGACAGACGGCAATCAGCCCCAGCATTTT. As protein: CASSAGTDGNQPQHF. The genes are TRBV6-1 and TRBJ1-5; 7 bases line up with TRBD1. The CDR3 spans 15 residues. The junction had 7 bases not matched to a gene; V was cut back by 6 bases and J by 2 bases. Per the germline V gene, CDR1 is MNHNS and CDR2 is SASEGT.

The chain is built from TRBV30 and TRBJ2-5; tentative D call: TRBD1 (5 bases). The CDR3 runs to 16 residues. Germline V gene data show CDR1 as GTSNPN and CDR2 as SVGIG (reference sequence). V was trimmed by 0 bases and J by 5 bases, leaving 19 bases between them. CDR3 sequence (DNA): TGTGCCTGGAGTGTAGGGCAGGGCGGCGCCGGGGAGACCCAGTACTTC. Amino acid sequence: CAWSVGQGGAGETQYF.

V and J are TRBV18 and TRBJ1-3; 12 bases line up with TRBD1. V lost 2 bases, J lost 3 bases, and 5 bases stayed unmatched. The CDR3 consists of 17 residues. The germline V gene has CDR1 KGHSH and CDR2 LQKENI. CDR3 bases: TGTGCCAGCTCACCAGGGACAGGGGGCGCAAATGGAAACACCATATATTTT. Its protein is CASSPGTGGANGNTIYF. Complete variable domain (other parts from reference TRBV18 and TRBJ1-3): NAGVMQNPRHLVRRRGQEARLRCSPMKGHSHVYWYRQLPEEGLKFMVYLQKENIIDESGMPKERFSAEFPKEGPSILRIQQVVRGDSAAYFCASSPGTGGANGNTIYFGEGSWLTVV.

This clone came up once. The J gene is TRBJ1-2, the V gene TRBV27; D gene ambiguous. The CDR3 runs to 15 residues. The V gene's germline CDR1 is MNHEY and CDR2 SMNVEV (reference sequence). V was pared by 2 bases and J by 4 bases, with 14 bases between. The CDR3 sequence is CASSLNFGRFYGYTF. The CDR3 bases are TGTGCCAGCAGTTTAAATTTCGGGCGTTTCTATGGCTACACCTTC.

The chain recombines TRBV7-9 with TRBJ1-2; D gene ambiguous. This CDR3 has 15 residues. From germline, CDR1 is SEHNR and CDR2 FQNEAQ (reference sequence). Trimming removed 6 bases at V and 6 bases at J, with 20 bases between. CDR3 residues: CASSWRQLTGDGYTF. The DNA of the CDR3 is TGTGCCAGCAGTTGGCGGCAACTCACTGGGGATGGCTACACCTTC. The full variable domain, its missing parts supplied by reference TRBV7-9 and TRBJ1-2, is DTGVSQNPRHKITKRGQNVTFRCDPISEHNRLYWYRQTLGQGPEFLTYFQNEAQLEKSRLLSDRFSAERPKGSFSTLEIQRTEQGDSAMYLCASSWRQLTGDGYTFGSGTRLTVV.

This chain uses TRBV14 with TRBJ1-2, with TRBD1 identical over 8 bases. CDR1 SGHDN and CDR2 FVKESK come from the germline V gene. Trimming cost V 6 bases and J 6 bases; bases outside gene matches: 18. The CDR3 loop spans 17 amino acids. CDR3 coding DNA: TGTGCCAGCAGACCTCGGACAGGGTTTGCTTGGTCGGATGGCTACACCTTC. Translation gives CASRPRTGFAWSDGYTF.

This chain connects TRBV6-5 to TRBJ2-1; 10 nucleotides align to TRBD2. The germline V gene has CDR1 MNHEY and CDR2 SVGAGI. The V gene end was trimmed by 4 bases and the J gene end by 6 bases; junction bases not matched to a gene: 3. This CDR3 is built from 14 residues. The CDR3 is CASSWLAGVNEQFF. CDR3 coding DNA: TGTGCCAGCAGTTGGCTAGCGGGGGTCAATGAGCAGTTCTTC.

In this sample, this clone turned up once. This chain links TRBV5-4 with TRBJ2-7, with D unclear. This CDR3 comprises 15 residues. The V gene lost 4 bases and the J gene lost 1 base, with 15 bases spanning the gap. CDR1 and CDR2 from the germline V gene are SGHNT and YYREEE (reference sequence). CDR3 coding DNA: TGTGCCAGCAGCCCCCTCTGTACGGTTTCCTACGAGCAGTACTTC. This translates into CASSPLCTVSYEQYF.

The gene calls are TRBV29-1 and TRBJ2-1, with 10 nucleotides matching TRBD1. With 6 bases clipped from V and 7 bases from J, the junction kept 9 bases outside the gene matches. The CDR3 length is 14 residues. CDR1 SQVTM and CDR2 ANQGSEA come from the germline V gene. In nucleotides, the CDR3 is TGCAGCGTCGAACCGGGACAGGGGAAGAATGAGCAGTTCTTC. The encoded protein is CSVEPGQGKNEQFF.

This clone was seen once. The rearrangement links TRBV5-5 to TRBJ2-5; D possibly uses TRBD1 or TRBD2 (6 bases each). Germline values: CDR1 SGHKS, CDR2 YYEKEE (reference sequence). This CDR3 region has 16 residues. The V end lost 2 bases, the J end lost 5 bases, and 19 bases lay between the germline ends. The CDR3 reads CASSFGLQGGSETQYF. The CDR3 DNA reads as TGTGCCAGCAGCTTTGGACTACAGGGAGGAAGCGAGACCCAGTACTTC.

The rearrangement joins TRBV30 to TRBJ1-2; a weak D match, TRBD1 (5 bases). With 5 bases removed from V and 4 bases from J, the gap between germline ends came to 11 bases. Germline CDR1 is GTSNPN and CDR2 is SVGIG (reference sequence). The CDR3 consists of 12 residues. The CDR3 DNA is TGTGCCTGGGGGCGGACAACCTATGGCTACACCTTC. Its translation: CAWGRTTYGYTF.

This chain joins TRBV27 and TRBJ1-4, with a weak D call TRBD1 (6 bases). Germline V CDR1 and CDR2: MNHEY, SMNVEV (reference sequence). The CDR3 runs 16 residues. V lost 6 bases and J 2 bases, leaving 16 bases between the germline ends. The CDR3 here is CASSHGTLWTNEKLFF. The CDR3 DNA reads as TGTGCCAGCAGCCACGGGACACTTTGGACTAATGAAAAACTGTTTTTT. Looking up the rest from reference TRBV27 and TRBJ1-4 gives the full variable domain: EAQVTQNPRYLITVTGKKLTVTCSQNMNHEYMSWYRQDPGLGLRQIYYSMNVEVTDKGDVPEGYKVSRKEKRNFPLILESPSPNQTSLYFCASSHGTLWTNEKLFFGSGTQLSVL.

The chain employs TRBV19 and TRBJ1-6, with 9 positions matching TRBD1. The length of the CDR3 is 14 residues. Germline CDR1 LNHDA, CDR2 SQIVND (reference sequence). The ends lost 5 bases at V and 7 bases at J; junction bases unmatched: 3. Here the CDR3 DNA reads TGTGCCAGTAGTTTGACAGGGGGGAATTCACCCCTCCACTTT. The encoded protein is CASSLTGGNSPLHF.